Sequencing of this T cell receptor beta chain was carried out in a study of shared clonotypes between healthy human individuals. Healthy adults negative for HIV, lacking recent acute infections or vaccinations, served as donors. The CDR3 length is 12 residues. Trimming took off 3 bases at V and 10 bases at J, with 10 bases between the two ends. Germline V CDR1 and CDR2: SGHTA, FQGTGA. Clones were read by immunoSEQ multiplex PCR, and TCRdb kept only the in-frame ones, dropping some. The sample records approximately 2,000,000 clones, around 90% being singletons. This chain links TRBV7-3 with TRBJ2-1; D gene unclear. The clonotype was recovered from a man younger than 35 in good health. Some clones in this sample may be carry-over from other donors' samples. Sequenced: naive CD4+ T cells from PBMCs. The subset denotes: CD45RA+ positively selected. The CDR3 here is CASSFYPPEQFF. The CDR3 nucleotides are TGTGCCAGCAGCTTCTACCCCCCCGAGCAGTTCTTC.